The table lists the clone carrying this TCR beta chain with a few counts. Its antigen is unknown. 5'RACE, which relied on constant-segment primers, yielded TCR alpha and TCR beta cDNA libraries carrying sample barcodes and UMIs. TCRdb re-called the 5' RACE reads with MiXCR, one entry per CDR3 protein. The data contain more than 450,000 distinct CDR3 sequences, roughly 18% of them singletons. These data originate in a study of T-cell memory formation after mild COVID-19. Background on the study: Largely, the TCR clusters proved donor specific. Whole-study findings and limits: A subset of responding clones appeared in pre-infection memory, suggesting cross-reactive memory joined. From day 15 to 85, contracting clones were balanced between CD4 and CD8, whereas later expanders leaned toward CD4+.

Germline CDR1 reads MNHEY; CDR2 reads SVGAGI. The ends lost 7 bases at V and 0 bases at J; junction bases unmatched: 3. This CDR3 comprises 14 residues. The source of this sequence is an adult woman who had mild COVID-19 (a few samples of this study predate the infection). Cell type and time point are not known. Sequenced: PBMCs or a T cell subset sorted from them (not recorded which). V usage is TRBV6-5 and J usage is TRBJ1-1; 9 bases fit TRBD1. CDR3 DNA sequence: TGTGCCAGCATCCGGGACAGGGTGAACACTGAAGCTTTCTTT. It is translated as CASIRDRVNTEAFF.